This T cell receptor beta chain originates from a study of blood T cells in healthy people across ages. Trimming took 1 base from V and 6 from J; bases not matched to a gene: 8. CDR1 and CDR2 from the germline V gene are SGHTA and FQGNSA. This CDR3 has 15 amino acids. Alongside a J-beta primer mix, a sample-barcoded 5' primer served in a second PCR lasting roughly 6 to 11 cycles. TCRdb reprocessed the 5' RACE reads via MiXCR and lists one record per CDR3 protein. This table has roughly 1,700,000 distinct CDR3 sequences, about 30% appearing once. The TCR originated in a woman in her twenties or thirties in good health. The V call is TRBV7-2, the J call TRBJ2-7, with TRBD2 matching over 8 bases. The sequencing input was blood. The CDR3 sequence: CASSLVGGLGSEQYF. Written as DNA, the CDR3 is TGTGCCAGCAGCTTAGTTGGGGGACTAGGGTCCGAGCAGTACTTC.